The present T cell receptor beta chain was sequenced within a study of siplizumab effects on memory and regulatory T cells. Study details: Paired mixed lymphocyte reactions received either siplizumab at 1 ug/mL or no drug.

There are 16 residues in the CDR3. CDR1 is LGHNA, CDR2 YNFKEQ, per germline. Losses at the gene ends were 5 bases for V and 5 bases for J; bases not matched to a gene: 10. A remark on this clone: Antigen unknown.

This table comes from immunoSEQ multiplex PCR, and its TCRdb copy is limited to in-frame clones, with some not included. Seen here are some 14,000 clones, roughly 40% observed once, and the top ten hold approximately 8%. Coculturing was carried out on the mixed lymphocyte reaction cells. It lasted six to seven days and was done at 37°C. V gene TRBV4-2 combines with J gene TRBJ2-3, with 10 bases that match TRBD1. The sequenced sample was CFSE-low (dividing) CD4+ T cells sorted from an allogeneic mixed lymphocyte reaction. The receptor was isolated from a human donor in good health; the cells came from an allogeneic mixed lymphocyte reaction. Some clones in this sample may be carry-over from other donors' samples. CDR3 amino acids: CASSLEGQGYIDTQYF. DNA of the CDR3: TGTGCCAGCAGCTTGGAGGGACAGGGGTATATAGATACGCAGTATTTT.